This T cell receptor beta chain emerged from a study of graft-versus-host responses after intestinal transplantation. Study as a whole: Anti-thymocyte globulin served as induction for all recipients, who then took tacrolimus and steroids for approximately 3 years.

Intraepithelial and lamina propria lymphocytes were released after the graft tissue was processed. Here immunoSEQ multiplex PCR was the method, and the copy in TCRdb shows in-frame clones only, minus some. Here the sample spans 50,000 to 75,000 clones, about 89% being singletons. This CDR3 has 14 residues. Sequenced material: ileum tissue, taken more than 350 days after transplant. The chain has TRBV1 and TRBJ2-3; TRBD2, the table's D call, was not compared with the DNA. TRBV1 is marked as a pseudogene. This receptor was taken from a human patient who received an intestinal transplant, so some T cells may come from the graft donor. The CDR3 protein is CTSKNKRVLDTQYF. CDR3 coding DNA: TGCACCAGCAAGAATAAGCGGGTCCTAGATACGCAGTATTTT.